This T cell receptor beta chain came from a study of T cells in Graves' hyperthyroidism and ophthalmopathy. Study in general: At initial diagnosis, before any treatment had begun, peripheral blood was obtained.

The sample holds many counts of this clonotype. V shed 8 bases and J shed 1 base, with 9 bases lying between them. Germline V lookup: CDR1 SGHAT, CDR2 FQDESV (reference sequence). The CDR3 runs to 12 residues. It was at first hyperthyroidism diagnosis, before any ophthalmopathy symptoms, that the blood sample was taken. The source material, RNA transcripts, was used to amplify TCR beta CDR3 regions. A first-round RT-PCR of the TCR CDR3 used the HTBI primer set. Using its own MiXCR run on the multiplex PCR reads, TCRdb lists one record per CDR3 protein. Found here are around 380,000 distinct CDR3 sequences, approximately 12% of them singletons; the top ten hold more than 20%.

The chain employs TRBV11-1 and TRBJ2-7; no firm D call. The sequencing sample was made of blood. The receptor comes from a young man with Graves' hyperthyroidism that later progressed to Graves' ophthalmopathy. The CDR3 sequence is CASGKESYEQYF. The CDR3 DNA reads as TGTGCCAGCGGCAAGGAATCCTACGAGCAGTACTTC.